This TCR beta chain was identified during a study of shared clonotypes between healthy human individuals. In the study overall: Per-donor plates numbered three CD4 naive, three CD4 memory, two CD8 naive and one CD8 memory.

Regarding this clone: Its antigen is not identified.

Per the germline V gene, CDR1 is MNHEY and CDR2 is SMNVEV (reference sequence). J lost 10 bases, V lost 6 bases, and 6 bases had no gene match. CDR3 length: 12 residues. Study-wide results and caveats: Between several donors, naive CD4 clonotypes were shared at a level of about 5%. Naive subsets generally had larger estimated richness than memory subsets.

This table comes from immunoSEQ multiplex PCR, and its TCRdb copy is limited to in-frame clones, with some not included. Of 2 million to 2.5 million clones in the sample, 80% to 95% were seen once. The rearrangement links TRBV27 to TRBJ1-2; TRBD1 matches at 9 bases. The sample consisted of naive CD4+ T cells from PBMCs. Described subset: CD45RA+ positively selected. The sequence came from a man between 18 and 35 years old in good health. Some clones in this sample may be carry-over from other donors' samples. The CDR3: CASRLGQGLYTF. The DNA of the CDR3 is TGTGCCAGCAGATTGGGACAGGGACTCTACACCTTC.